The TCR beta chain described here comes from a study of blood T cells in healthy people across ages. Study outcomes and limitations: A strong correlation was seen between TCR beta diversity and naive T cell percentage. With age, beta diversity per million T cells declined roughly linearly, significantly by about 40.

Together with a sample-barcoded 5' primer, a J-beta primer mix was included in a second PCR lasting roughly 6 to 12 cycles. TCRdb re-analysed the 5' RACE reads in MiXCR, keeping a single row per CDR3 protein. The sample has approximately 780,000 distinct CDR3 sequences, more than 25% seen once. Trimming took 6 bases from V and 2 from J; bases not matched to a gene: 4. The CDR3 runs 13 residues. Germline V gene sequence: CDR1 SGHNT, CDR2 YYREEE (reference sequence). Note on this clonotype: What it binds is not known.

These data also featured in a second study, about T cells of mothers and their children.

The sequenced material came from blood. This receptor was identified in a boy between 10 and 17 years old in good health. V gene TRBV5-4 combines with J gene TRBJ2-5, with 7 bases lining up with TRBD2. The CDR3 bases are TGTGCCAGCAACCGGGACTATCAAGAGACCCAGTACTTC. Translation: CASNRDYQETQYF. Using reference TRBV5-4 and TRBJ2-5 for the parts outside the CDR3, the full variable domain is ETGVTQSPTHLIKTRGQQVTLRCSSQSGHNTVSWYQQALGQGPQFIFQYYREEENGRGNFPPRFSGLQFPNYSSELNVNALELDDSALYLCASNRDYQETQYFGPGTRLLVL.